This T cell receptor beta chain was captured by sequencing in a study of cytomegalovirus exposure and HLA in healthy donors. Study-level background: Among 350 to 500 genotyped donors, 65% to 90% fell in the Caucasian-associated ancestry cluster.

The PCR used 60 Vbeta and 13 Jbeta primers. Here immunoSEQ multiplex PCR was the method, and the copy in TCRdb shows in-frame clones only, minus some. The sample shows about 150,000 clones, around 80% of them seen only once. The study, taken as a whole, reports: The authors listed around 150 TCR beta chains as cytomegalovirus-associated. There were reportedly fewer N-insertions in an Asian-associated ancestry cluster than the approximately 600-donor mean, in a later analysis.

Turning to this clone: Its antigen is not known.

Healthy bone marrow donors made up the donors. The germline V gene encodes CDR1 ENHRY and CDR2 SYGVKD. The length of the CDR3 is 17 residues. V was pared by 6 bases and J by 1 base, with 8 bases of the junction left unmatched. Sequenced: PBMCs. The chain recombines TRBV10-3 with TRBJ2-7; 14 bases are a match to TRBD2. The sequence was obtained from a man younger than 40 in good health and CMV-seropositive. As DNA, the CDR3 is TGTGCCATCAGCAAGGGACTAGCGGGAGCTCGATCCTACGAGCAGTACTTC. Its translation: CAISKGLAGARSYEQYF.